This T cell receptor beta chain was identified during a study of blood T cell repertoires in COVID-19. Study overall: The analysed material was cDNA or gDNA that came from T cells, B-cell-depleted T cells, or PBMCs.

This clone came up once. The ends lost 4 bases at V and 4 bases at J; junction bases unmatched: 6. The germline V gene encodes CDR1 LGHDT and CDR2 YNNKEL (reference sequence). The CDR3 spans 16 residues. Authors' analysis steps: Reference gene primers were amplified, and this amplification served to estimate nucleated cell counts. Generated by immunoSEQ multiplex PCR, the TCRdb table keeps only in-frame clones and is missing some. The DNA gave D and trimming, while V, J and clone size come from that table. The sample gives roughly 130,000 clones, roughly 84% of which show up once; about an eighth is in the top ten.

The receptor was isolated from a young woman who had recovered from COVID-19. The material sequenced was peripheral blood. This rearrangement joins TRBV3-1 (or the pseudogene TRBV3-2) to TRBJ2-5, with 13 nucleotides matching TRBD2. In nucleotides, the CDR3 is TGTGCCAGCAGCCTTGGACTAGCGGGAGTTGTAGAGACCCAGTACTTC. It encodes CASSLGLAGVVETQYF.